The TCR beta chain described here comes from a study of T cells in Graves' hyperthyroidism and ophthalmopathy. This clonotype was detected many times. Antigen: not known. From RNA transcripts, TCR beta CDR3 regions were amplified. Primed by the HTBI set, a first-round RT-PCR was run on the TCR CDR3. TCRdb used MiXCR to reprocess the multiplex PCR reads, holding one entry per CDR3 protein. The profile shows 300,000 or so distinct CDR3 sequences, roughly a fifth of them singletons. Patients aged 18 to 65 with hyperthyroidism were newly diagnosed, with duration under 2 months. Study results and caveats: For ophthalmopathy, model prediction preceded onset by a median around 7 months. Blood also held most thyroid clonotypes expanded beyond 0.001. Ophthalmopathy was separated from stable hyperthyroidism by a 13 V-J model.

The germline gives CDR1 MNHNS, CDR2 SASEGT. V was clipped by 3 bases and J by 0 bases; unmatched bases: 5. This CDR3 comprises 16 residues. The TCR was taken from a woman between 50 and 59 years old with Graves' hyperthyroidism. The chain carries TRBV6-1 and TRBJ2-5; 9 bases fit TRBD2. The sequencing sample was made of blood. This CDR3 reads CASSDGAGGNQETQYF. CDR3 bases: TGTGCCAGCAGTGACGGGGCGGGGGGGAACCAAGAGACCCAGTACTTC.